This T cell receptor beta chain comes out of a study of CD8 T cells in Susac syndrome. A single count supports this clonotype. Germline V gives CDR1 SGHDN, CDR2 FVKESK. There are 12 residues in the CDR3. V dropped 4 bases and J dropped 5 bases, with 8 bases sitting between them. The authors carried out high-throughput sequencing of TCR beta. They applied it to CD8+ and CD4+ T cells obtained from blood. Negative isolation yielded CD4+ and CD8+ T cells, and FACS enriched TEMRA cells. The RNA, 0.5 to 1 ug, was put through reverse transcription using random hexamers. Amplification of TCR beta CDR3 across 54 Vbeta and 13 Jbeta was performed with immunoSEQ multiplex PCR. TCRdb re-called the immunoSEQ multiplex PCR reads with MiXCR, one entry per CDR3 protein. The table includes about 300,000 distinct CDR3 sequences, around 90% detected once.

The chain uses TRBV14 and TRBJ2-5; D not certain. Material for sequencing was CD4+ T cells from PBMCs. This receptor was obtained from a human donor with multiple sclerosis. CDR3 region: CASSRTRETQYF. CDR3 in DNA: TGTGCCAGCAGCCGGACCAGGGAGACCCAGTACTTC.